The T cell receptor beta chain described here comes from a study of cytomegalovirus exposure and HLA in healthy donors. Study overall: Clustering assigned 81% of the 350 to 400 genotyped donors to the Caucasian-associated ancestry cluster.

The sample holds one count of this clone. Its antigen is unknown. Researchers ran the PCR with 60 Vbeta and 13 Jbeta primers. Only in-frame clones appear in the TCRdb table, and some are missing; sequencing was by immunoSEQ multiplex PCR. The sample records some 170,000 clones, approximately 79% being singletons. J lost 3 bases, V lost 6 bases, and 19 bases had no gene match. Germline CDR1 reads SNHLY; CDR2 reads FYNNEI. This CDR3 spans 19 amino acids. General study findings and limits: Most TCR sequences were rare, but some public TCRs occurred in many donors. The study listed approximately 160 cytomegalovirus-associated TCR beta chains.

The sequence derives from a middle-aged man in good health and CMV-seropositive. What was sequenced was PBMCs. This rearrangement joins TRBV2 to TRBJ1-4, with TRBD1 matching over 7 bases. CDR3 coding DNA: TGTGCCAGCAGCAAAAAACAGGGGAACTACAAATTAGCTAATGAAAAACTGTTTTTT. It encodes CASSKKQGNYKLANEKLFF.